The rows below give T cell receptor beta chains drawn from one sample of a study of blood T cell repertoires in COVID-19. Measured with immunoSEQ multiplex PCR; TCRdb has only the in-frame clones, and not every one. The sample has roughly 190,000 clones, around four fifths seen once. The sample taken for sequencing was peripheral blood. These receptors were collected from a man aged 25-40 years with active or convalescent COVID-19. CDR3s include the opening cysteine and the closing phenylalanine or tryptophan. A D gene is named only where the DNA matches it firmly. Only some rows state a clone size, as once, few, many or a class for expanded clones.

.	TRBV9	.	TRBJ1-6	CASSVGVWRGLNSPLHF	TGTGCCAGCAGCGTAGGTGTGTGGAGGGGTCTGAATTCACCCCTCCACTTT
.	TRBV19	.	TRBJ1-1	CASSSTGNTEAFF	TGTGCCAGTAGTAGTACGGGGAACACTGAAGCTTTCTTT
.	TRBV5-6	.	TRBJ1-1	CASSQGFTEAFF	TGTGCCAGCAGCCAGGGTTTCACTGAAGCTTTCTTT
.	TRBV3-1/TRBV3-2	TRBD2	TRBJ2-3	CASSHSSGGVADTQYF	TGTGCCAGCAGCCACTCTAGCGGGGGGGTAGCAGATACGCAGTATTTT
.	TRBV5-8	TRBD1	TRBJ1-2	CASSADRLLNYGYTF	TGTGCCAGCAGCGCGGACAGGCTGCTTAACTATGGCTACACCTTC
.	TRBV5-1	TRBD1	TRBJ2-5	CASSLGGQGADGETQYF	TGCGCCAGCAGCTTGGGGGGACAGGGGGCGGATGGAGAGACCCAGTACTTC
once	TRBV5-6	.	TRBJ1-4	CASSLVGGPNEKLFF	TGTGCCAGCAGCTTGGTAGGAGGACCTAATGAAAAACTGTTTTTT
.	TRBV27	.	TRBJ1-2	CASSPNRVYGYTF	TGTGCCAGCAGTCCGAATCGAGTCTATGGCTACACCTTC
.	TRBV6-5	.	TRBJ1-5	CASSTPRGNQPQHF	TGTGCCAGCAGTACCCCTCGGGGCAATCAGCCCCAGCATTTT
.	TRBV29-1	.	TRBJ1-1	CSVRISGTEAFF	TGCAGCGTCCGAATATCCGGGACAGAAGCTTTCTTT
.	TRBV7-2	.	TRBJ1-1	CASSYRVNTEAFF	TGTGCCAGCAGCTACAGGGTGAACACTGAAGCTTTCTTT
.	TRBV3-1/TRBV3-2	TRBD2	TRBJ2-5	CASSKDGGGETQYF	TGTGCCAGCAGCAAAGACGGGGGGGGAGAGACCCAGTACTTC
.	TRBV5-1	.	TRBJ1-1	CASSLARDIYTEAFF	TGCGCCAGCAGCTTGGCCAGGGACATATACACTGAAGCTTTCTTT
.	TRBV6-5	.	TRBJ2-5	CAGDNVQETQYF	TGTGCCGGCGACAACGTCCAAGAGACCCAGTACTTC
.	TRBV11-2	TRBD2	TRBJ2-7	CASSGGGEQYF	TGTGCCAGCAGCGGCGGGGGCGAGCAGTACTTC
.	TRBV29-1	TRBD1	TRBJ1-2	CSVGTGGKGGYTF	TGCAGCGTTGGGACAGGGGGGAAAGGGGGCTACACCTTC
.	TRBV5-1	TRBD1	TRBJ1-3	CASSLNGDRGNTIYF	TGCGCCAGCAGCTTGAATGGGGACAGGGGAAACACCATATATTTT
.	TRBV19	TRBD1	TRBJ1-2	CASSHTGTEDGYTF	TGTGCCAGTAGTCATACCGGGACAGAGGATGGCTACACCTTC
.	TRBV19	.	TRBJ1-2	CASSRSLREGYTF	TGTGCCAGTAGTAGGTCTCTACGAGAAGGCTACACCTTC
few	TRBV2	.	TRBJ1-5	CASRIQLQQPQHF	TGTGCCAGCAGAATACAGTTACAGCAGCCCCAGCATTTT
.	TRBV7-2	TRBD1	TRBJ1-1	CASRHPGTVTEAFF	TGTGCCAGCAGACACCCCGGGACAGTTACTGAAGCTTTCTTT
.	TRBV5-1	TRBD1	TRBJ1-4	CASSLGGTGPLGNEKLFF	TGCGCCAGCAGCTTGGGCGGGACAGGGCCGCTAGGTAATGAAAAACTGTTTTTT
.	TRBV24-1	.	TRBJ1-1	CATSSGLNTEAFF	TGTGCCACCAGTTCGGGGTTGAACACTGAAGCTTTCTTT
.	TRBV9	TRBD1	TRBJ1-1	CASSVGQGAGNTEAFF	TGTGCCAGCAGCGTAGGGCAGGGGGCCGGAAACACTGAAGCTTTCTTT
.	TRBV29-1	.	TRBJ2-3	CSVQGRNTINTQYF	TGCAGCGTCCAAGGGAGGAATACCATTAATACGCAGTATTTT
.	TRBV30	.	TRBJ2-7	CAWSVGGSYEQYF	TGTGCCTGGAGTGTAGGCGGCTCCTACGAGCAGTACTTC
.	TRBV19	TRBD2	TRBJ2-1	CASSLLAGVLNEQFF	TGTGCCAGTAGCCTACTAGCGGGAGTACTCAATGAGCAGTTCTTC
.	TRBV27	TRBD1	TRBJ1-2	CASSQLGQNYGYTF	TGTGCCAGCAGTCAATTGGGACAGAACTATGGCTACACCTTC
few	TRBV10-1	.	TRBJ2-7	CASSESGVGSYEQYF	TGCGCCAGCAGTGAGTCGGGAGTCGGGTCTTACGAGCAGTACTTC
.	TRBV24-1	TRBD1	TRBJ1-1	CATSDSIGTGGTEAFF	TGTGCCACCAGTGATTCTATTGGGACAGGGGGCACTGAAGCTTTCTTT
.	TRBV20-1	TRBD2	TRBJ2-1	CSASLSASGIDEQFF	TGCAGTGCTAGTCTATCGGCTAGCGGGATCGATGAGCAGTTCTTC
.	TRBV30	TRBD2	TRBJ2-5	CAWASGGGLGAQYF	TGTGCCTGGGCCTCCGGGGGAGGGTTGGGAGCCCAGTACTTC
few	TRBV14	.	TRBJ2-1	CASSPQIYNEQFF	TGTGCCAGCAGCCCTCAGATCTACAATGAGCAGTTCTTC
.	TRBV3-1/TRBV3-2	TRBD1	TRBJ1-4	CASSRQGQGKLFF	TGTGCCAGCAGTCGACAGGGGCAAGGCAAACTGTTTTTT
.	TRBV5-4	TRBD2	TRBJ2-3	CASNLAGGRTDTQYF	TGTGCCAGCAACCTAGCGGGGGGCCGCACAGATACGCAGTATTTT
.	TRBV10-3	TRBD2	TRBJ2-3	CAIKPSGTSGGGADTQYF	TGTGCCATCAAGCCTTCCGGGACTAGCGGGGGGGGTGCAGATACGCAGTATTTT
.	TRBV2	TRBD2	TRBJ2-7	CASSESGSSYEQYF	TGTGCCAGCAGTGAGAGCGGGAGCTCCTACGAGCAGTACTTC
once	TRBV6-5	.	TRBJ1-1	CASSYSYRVGAFF	TGTGCCAGCAGTTACTCTTACAGGGTGGGAGCTTTCTTT
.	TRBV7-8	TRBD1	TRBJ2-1	CASSPGTGNNEQFF	TGTGCCAGCAGTCCGGGGACAGGAAACAATGAGCAGTTCTTC
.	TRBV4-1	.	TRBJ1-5	CASSVPTNRGKGNQPQHF	TGCGCCAGCAGCGTACCTACGAATCGGGGAAAGGGCAATCAGCCCCAGCATTTT
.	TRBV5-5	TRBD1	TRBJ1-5	CASRRTGQLSNQPQHF	TGTGCCAGCAGACGGACGGGACAGCTTAGCAATCAGCCCCAGCATTTT
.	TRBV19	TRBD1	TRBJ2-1	CASGNDRGSYNEQFF	TGTGCCAGTGGAAACGACAGGGGCTCCTACAATGAGCAGTTCTTC
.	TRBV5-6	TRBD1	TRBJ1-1	CASSLGAGGMNTEAFF	TGTGCCAGCAGCTTAGGGGCAGGGGGAATGAACACTGAAGCTTTCTTT
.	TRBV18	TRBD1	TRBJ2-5	CASSPPGQQETQYF	TGTGCCAGCTCACCCCCGGGACAGCAAGAGACCCAGTACTTC
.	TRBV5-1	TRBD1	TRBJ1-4	CASSPRSTGANEKLFF	TGCGCCAGCAGCCCCAGATCAACAGGGGCTAATGAAAAACTGTTTTTT
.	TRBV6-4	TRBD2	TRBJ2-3	CASSTSGTSADTQYF	TGTGCCAGCAGCACCTCGGGGACTAGCGCAGATACGCAGTATTTT
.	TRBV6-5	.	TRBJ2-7	CASSYTMVSSYEQYF	TGTGCCAGCAGTTACACAATGGTATCCTCCTACGAGCAGTACTTC
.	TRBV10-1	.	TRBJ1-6	CASSEGQSNSPLHF	TGCGCCAGCAGTGAAGGACAGTCGAATTCACCCCTCCACTTT
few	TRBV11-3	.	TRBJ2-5	CASSSGGLLRAGDAEETQYF	TGTGCCAGCAGCTCAGGGGGGCTTCTCCGAGCGGGGGACGCCGAAGAGACCCAGTACTTC
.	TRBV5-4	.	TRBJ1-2	CASSFFPYRFNYGYTF	TGTGCCAGCAGCTTCTTCCCCTACCGATTTAACTATGGCTACACCTTC